A selection of T cell receptor beta chains follows, all from one sample in a study of cytomegalovirus exposure and HLA in healthy donors. Sequencing was performed with immunoSEQ multiplex PCR; in TCRdb, only in-frame clones are kept and a portion is missing. The sample holds about 160,000 clones; approximately 80% are singletons and the top ten take less than 2.5%. The sequencing sample was made of PBMCs. Receptor source: a man aged 50 to 60 in good health and CMV-seropositive. The CDR3 runs from the conserved cysteine through the conserved F or W. The D gene is left open where the match is weak. Where a row states a size, it is once, few, many or the class of an expanded clone; other rows omit it.

abundance	v_gene	d_gene	j_gene	CDR3nt	CDR3aa
NA	TRBV6-5	TRBD1	TRBJ1-5	TGTGCCAGCAGTCGGACAGGGGGGCAGCCCCAGCATTTT	CASSRTGGQPQHF
few	TRBV7-8	TRBD1	TRBJ1-5	TGTGCCAGCAGCGTATCCGGGACAGGGGATCAGCCCCAGCATTTT	CASSVSGTGDQPQHF
NA	TRBV18	TRBD1	TRBJ1-4	TGTGCCAGCTCACGACAGGGAGGAAAACTGTTTTTT	CASSRQGGKLFF
NA	TRBV5-6	TRBD2	TRBJ2-5	TGTGCCAGCAGCTTGGGGGGCGGGGGAGGTGGAGAGACCCAGTACTTC	CASSLGGGGGGETQYF
NA	TRBV9	TRBD2	TRBJ2-1	TGTGCCAGCAGCCCCCGACCGGGACTAGCGGGGGGGCTCTACAATGAGCAGTTCTTC	CASSPRPGLAGGLYNEQFF
NA	TRBV7-2	NA	TRBJ2-3	TGTGCCAGCAGCTTAGGAGCTATAGGGGCGCGAGATACGCAGTATTTT	CASSLGAIGARDTQYF
NA	TRBV5-5	NA	TRBJ2-7	TGTGCCAGCAGCTTGGCGGGGGTTTACGAGCAGTACTTC	CASSLAGVYEQYF
few	TRBV7-9	NA	TRBJ1-2	TGTGCCAGCAGCTTAGCGAGTACAGTCAACTATGGCTACACCTTC	CASSLASTVNYGYTF
NA	TRBV9	NA	TRBJ2-1	TGTGCCAGCAGCGGGGGCCCTCTAACATACAATGAGCAGTTCTTC	CASSGGPLTYNEQFF
once	TRBV5-1	NA	TRBJ2-3	TGCGCCAGCAGCTTGCGACACCTGAACACAGATACGCAGTATTTT	CASSLRHLNTDTQYF
NA	TRBV9	NA	TRBJ1-1	TGTGCCAGCAGCGTAGGCCAGGGGCCGTGGACTGAAGCTTTCTTT	CASSVGQGPWTEAFF
NA	TRBV18	NA	TRBJ2-1	TGTGCCAGCTCATCGGCCACACAGTACAGGGTTGAGCAGTTCTTC	CASSSATQYRVEQFF
few	TRBV6-5	TRBD1	TRBJ2-2	TGTGCCAGCAGTTACTCGGGCAGGGGGCAAAGGGAGCTGTTTTTT	CASSYSGRGQRELFF
NA	TRBV5-1	NA	TRBJ2-1	TGCGCCAGCAGCTTCAAGACAGCTGAGCAGTTCTTC	CASSFKTAEQFF
NA	TRBV11-2	TRBD2	TRBJ2-4	TGTGCCAGCAGCTTAATCGGACTAGCGGGGAGGAGGAACATTCAGTACTTC	CASSLIGLAGRRNIQYF
NA	TRBV16	NA	TRBJ1-3	TGTGCCAGCAGCCGACTCGCCTCTGGAAACACCATATATTTT	CASSRLASGNTIYF
NA	TRBV5-1	TRBD1	TRBJ1-4	TGCGCCAGCAGCCTAAACAGGGGGACGGGTGAAAAACTGTTTTTT	CASSLNRGTGEKLFF
NA	TRBV15	TRBD1	TRBJ1-6	TGTGCCACTCAATCCAGGGGGTCAGGTAATTCACCCCTCCACTTT	CATQSRGSGNSPLHF
NA	TRBV5-1	TRBD1	TRBJ1-6	TGCGCCAGCAGCTTGCAGGGACAGGGGACTTCACCCCTCCACTTT	CASSLQGQGTSPLHF
NA	TRBV6-1	TRBD1	TRBJ2-7	TGTGCCAGCAGTGGTCGGGACAGCTCCTACGAGCAGTACTTC	CASSGRDSSYEQYF
NA	TRBV7-2	NA	TRBJ1-5	TGTGCCAGCAGCTTACAGGGTGGCAATCAGCCCCAGCATTTT	CASSLQGGNQPQHF
NA	TRBV7-9	TRBD2	TRBJ2-3	TGTGCCAGCAGCTTAGGGTTGGGGACTACCCTGCCGTTCGATACGCAGTATTTT	CASSLGLGTTLPFDTQYF
NA	TRBV5-1	NA	TRBJ2-3	TGCGCCAGCAGTCTGGGCGGGTCTTATAGCACAGATACGCAGTATTTT	CASSLGGSYSTDTQYF
NA	TRBV29-1	TRBD1	TRBJ1-3	TGCAGCGTTCGACAGGGCACCAACTCTGGAAACACCATATATTTT	CSVRQGTNSGNTIYF
NA	TRBV13	TRBD1	TRBJ1-3	TGTGCCAGTGGTACAGGGGAAATCTCTGGAAACACCATATATTTT	CASGTGEISGNTIYF
few	TRBV7-9	TRBD2	TRBJ2-5	TGTGCCAGCAGCTCCCCCCGGGACTACATTGAAACCCAGTACTTC	CASSSPRDYIETQYF
few	TRBV7-3	NA	TRBJ2-3	TGTGCCAGCAGCTCCGGGACTAGCACAGATACGCAGTATTTT	CASSSGTSTDTQYF
NA	TRBV10-2	TRBD1	TRBJ1-4	TGCGCCAGCAGTGAACCGACAGGGGGCAACCCTCCAGCTAATGAAAAACTGTTTTTT	CASSEPTGGNPPANEKLFF
NA	TRBV28	TRBD2	TRBJ2-7	TGTGCCAGCAGCCCACCCCAGGGACTACACGTCTTC	CASSPPQGLHVF
NA	TRBV7-2	NA	TRBJ2-1	TGTGCCAGCAGCTTTTTTTCCGGGGACTACAATGAGCAGTTCTTC	CASSFFSGDYNEQFF
NA	TRBV18	TRBD1	TRBJ1-4	TGTGCCAGCTCACCAGGACAGGGGGCGAATGAAAAACTGTTTTTT	CASSPGQGANEKLFF
NA	TRBV19	TRBD1	TRBJ2-1	TGTGCCAGTAGTATGGAGGTAGGGGGCTTAAAAAATGAGCAGTTCTTC	CASSMEVGGLKNEQFF
NA	TRBV2	TRBD1	TRBJ1-4	TGTGCCAGCAGTGACAACAGGGGTGAAAAACTGTTTTTT	CASSDNRGEKLFF
NA	TRBV7-8	NA	TRBJ1-2	TGTGCCAGCAGCTTGGGGCAGTTGCTTGGCTACACCTTC	CASSLGQLLGYTF
NA	TRBV4-3	TRBD2	TRBJ2-1	TGCGCCAGCAGCCAAAGGATGTCTAGCGGGGGGGGTTACAATGAGCAGTTCTTC	CASSQRMSSGGGYNEQFF
NA	TRBV29-1	TRBD1	TRBJ1-5	TGCAGCGCTGTGGGTACAGGGGTGGATCAGCCCCAGCATTTT	CSAVGTGVDQPQHF
NA	TRBV9	TRBD1	TRBJ2-7	TGTGCCAGCAGGGTAACAGGGGGCCGACCACCCTACGAGCAGTACTTC	CASRVTGGRPPYEQYF